These 21 T cell receptor beta chains were all obtained from the same sample, sequenced in a study of cytomegalovirus exposure and HLA in healthy donors. 60 Vbeta and 13 Jbeta primers were used in PCR. TCRdb keeps only in-frame clones here, not all; method: immunoSEQ multiplex PCR. This sample has 25,000 to 35,000 clones; about 65% occur once, and the top ten carry under 25%. Material: PBMCs. Receptors were obtained from a man in his fifties in good health and CMV-seropositive.

As for this clone: Germline is not matched at one junction end, which may reflect a read error. The genes are TRBV7-7 and TRBJ2-1; 9 bases align to TRBD2. Germline CDR1 SSHAT, CDR2 FNYEAQ (reference sequence). This CDR3 is built from 14 residues. The CDR3 loop reads CASSSGTSTNEQFF. The CDR3 region has the DNA TGTGCTAGCAGCTCCGGGACTAGCACAAATGAGCAGTTCTTC. Full variable domain (outside the CDR3, taken from reference TRBV7-7 and TRBJ2-1): GAGVSQSPRYKVTKRGQDVTLRCDPISSHATLYWYQQALGQGPEFLTYFNYEAQPDKSGLPSDRFSAERPEGSISTLTIQRTEQRDSAMYRCASSSGTSTNEQFFGPGTRLTVL.

The rearrangement joins TRBV7-9 to TRBJ2-7, with 10 bases fitting TRBD1. Losses at the gene ends were 1 base for V and 4 bases for J; bases not matched to a gene: 4. Germline V lookup: CDR1 SEHNR, CDR2 FQNEAQ (reference sequence). The CDR3 is made up of 15 amino acids. CDR3 coding DNA: TGTGCCAGCAGCTTAGAGACAGGGGGCGATTACGAGCAGTACTTC. Amino acids: CASSLETGGDYEQYF.

This clone was counted once. This chain links TRBV4-2 with TRBJ2-2; 7 bases agree with TRBD2. V lost 0 bases and J lost 3; bases outside the gene matches: 4. CDR3 length: 16 amino acids. Germline values: CDR1 LGHNA, CDR2 YNFKEQ. The CDR3 reads CASSQESGEDTGELFF. The CDR3 DNA reads TGTGCCAGCAGCCAAGAGAGCGGGGAGGACACCGGGGAGCTGTTTTTT.

The chain uses TRBV28 and TRBJ1-5, with no clear D. Trimming removed 2 bases from V and 2 bases from J, with 7 bases in between. CDR3 length equals 14 residues. Germline assignment: CDR1 MDHEN and CDR2 SYDVKM. In nucleotides, the CDR3 is TGTGCCAGCAGTTTACTAGATGGCAATCAGCCCCAGCATTTT. As protein: CASSLLDGNQPQHF.

This chain joins TRBV7-2 and TRBJ2-7; unclear D gene. Germline CDR1 SGHTA, CDR2 FQGNSA. Between the trimmed V and J ends, which lost 3 bases and 6 bases, there was a span of 9 bases. This CDR3 contains 12 residues. The DNA of the CDR3 is TGTGCCAGCAGCTTCAAGTCGGGCGAGCAGTACTTC. Protein product: CASSFKSGEQYF.

CDR3 DNA: TGTGCCAGCAGTTTTGGGTCAGGGTCGGGCGAGCAGTACTTC. It is translated as CASSFGSGSGEQYF. The V gene is TRBV28, the J gene TRBJ2-7; D is possibly TRBD1 (5 bases). The CDR3 sequence is 14 residues long. Germline-derived CDR1 and CDR2 are MDHEN and SYDVKM. V dropped 3 bases and J dropped 6 bases, with 15 bases sitting between them.

The chain couples TRBV5-6 to TRBJ2-5; weak D call: TRBD2 (6 bases). The length of the CDR3 is 13 residues. The germline V gene has CDR1 SGHDT and CDR2 YYEEEE. The V and J ends lost 2 bases and 3 bases respectively, with 8 bases between them. In DNA form, the CDR3 reads TGTGCCAGCAGCTTACCGGGAGAAGAGACCCAGTACTTC. It translates to CASSLPGEETQYF. Filled out from reference TRBV5-6 and TRBJ2-5, the complete variable domain reads DAGVTQSPTHLIKTRGQQVTLRCSPKSGHDTVSWYQQALGQGPQFIFQYYEEEERQRGNFPDRFSGHQFPNYSSELNVNALLLGDSALYLCASSLPGEETQYFGPGTRLLVL.

The chain employs TRBV7-6 and TRBJ1-2; 7 bases are shared with TRBD1. J gave up 2 bases and V 1 base, and 7 bases lay outside the gene matches. Per germline, CDR1 SGHVS and CDR2 FNYEAQ. The CDR3 has 16 amino acids. The CDR3 DNA reads as TGTGCCAGCAGCTTAGGAGTCGGAGGGGGCAACTATGGCTACACCTTC. Amino acids: CASSLGVGGGNYGYTF.

The chain employs TRBV7-2 and TRBJ1-2; D unresolved. The V and J ends lost 4 bases and 8 bases respectively, with 17 bases between them. CDR1 and CDR2 from the germline V gene are SGHTA and FQGNSA. CDR3 size: 14 residues. The CDR3 nucleotides read TGTGCCAGCAGCTCAAGGACTGTCTCCGGCGGCTACACCTTC. Protein product: CASSSRTVSGGYTF. Complete variable domain (other parts from reference TRBV7-2 and TRBJ1-2): GAGVSQSPSNKVTEKGKDVELRCDPISGHTALYWYRQSLGQGLEFLIYFQGNSAPDKSGLPSDRFSAERTGGSVSTLTIQRTQQEDSAVYLCASSSRTVSGGYTFGSGTRLTVV.

The V gene is TRBV18, the J gene TRBJ1-5; TRBD1 aligns across 7 bases. V lost 2 bases and J lost 5; bases outside the gene matches: 9. CDR1 and CDR2 from the germline V gene are KGHSH and LQKENI. The CDR3 consists of 16 residues. CDR3 DNA: TGTGCCAGCTCACCAGGGAATCGAGGGGGCGATCAGCCCCAGCATTTT. Encoded protein: CASSPGNRGGDQPQHF.

V is TRBV7-8 and J is TRBJ2-3; 8 bases are a match to TRBD2. Germline V gives CDR1 SGHVS, CDR2 FQNEAQ. This CDR3 comprises 15 residues. Trimming at V came to 3 bases and at J to 1 base, leaving 3 bases not matched to a gene. The CDR3 DNA follows: TGTGCCAGCAGCTTTAGAGCGGGGGGCACAGATACGCAGTATTTT. This codes for CASSFRAGGTDTQYF. The entire variable domain, with the rest obtained from reference TRBV7-8 and TRBJ2-3, is as follows: GAGVSQSPRYKVAKRGQDVALRCDPISGHVSLFWYQQALGQGPEFLTYFQNEAQLDKSGLPSDRFFAERPEGSVSTLKIQRTQQEDSAVYLCASSFRAGGTDTQYFGPGTRLTVL.

The chain joins TRBV9 to TRBJ1-5; D gene uncertain. The CDR3 consists of 15 residues. CDR1 is SGDLS, CDR2 YYNGEE, per germline. Deletions cut 3 bases from V and 3 bases from J, with 13 bases between. CDR3 amino acids: CASSARAGYNQPQHF. Written as DNA, the CDR3 is TGTGCCAGCAGCGCTCGAGCGGGCTACAATCAGCCCCAGCATTTT. The full variable domain, completed using reference TRBV9 and TRBJ1-5, is DSGVTQTPKHLITATGQRVTLRCSPRSGDLSVYWYQQSLDQGLQFLIQYYNGEERAKGNILERFSAQQFPDLHSELNLSSLELGDSALYFCASSARAGYNQPQHFGDGTRLSIL.

The V and J genes are TRBV5-4 and TRBJ1-1, with D uncertain. The CDR3 covers 13 residues. V shed 6 bases and J shed 1 base, with 10 bases lying between them. In germline, CDR1 is SGHNT, CDR2 YYREEE (reference sequence). CDR3 nucleotide sequence: TGTGCCAGCACCTCCCACGGGAACACTGAAGCTTTCTTT. Translated: CASTSHGNTEAFF.

Only one count was recorded for this clone. The chain combines TRBV30 with TRBJ1-5, with a weak D call TRBD1 (5 bases). V lost 0 bases, J lost 9 bases, and 15 bases lay in between. The CDR3 sequence is 14 residues long. The germline V gene encodes CDR1 GTSNPN and CDR2 SVGIG (reference sequence). This CDR3 is CAWSVSQGTLPQHF. CDR3 nucleotide sequence: TGTGCCTGGAGTGTAAGCCAGGGCACTCTGCCCCAGCATTTT.

This clone was seen only a few times. The chain recombines TRBV30 with TRBJ1-2; TRBD1 is a possible D gene (5 bases). The CDR3 spans 12 residues. The germline V gene has CDR1 GTSNPN and CDR2 SVGIG (reference sequence). V shed 1 base and J shed 5 bases, with 8 bases lying between them. CDR3 sequence: CAWSGTNYGYTF. Written as DNA, the CDR3 is TGTGCCTGGAGTGGGACAAATTATGGCTACACCTTC.

The genes are TRBV6-5 and TRBJ2-1, with TRBD2 matching 11 bases. V gave up 4 bases and J gave up 5 bases; unmatched junction bases: 4. This CDR3 comprises 15 residues. Germline V gene sequence: CDR1 MNHEY, CDR2 SVGAGI. The CDR3 sequence is CASSSQLAGDNEQFF. Written as DNA, the CDR3 is TGTGCCAGCAGTTCCCAACTAGCGGGAGACAATGAGCAGTTCTTC.

The chain links TRBV4-1 to TRBJ1-5; D is unresolved. Trimming removed 4 bases at V and 0 bases at J, with 7 bases between. From germline, CDR1 is MGHRA and CDR2 YSYEKL. This CDR3 contains 14 residues. CDR3 nucleotide sequence: TGCGCCAGCAGCCGAGGATTTAGCAATCAGCCCCAGCATTTT. Protein: CASSRGFSNQPQHF.

This chain uses TRBV5-1 with TRBJ2-5, with TRBD1 matching over 9 bases. Germline CDR1 is SGHRS and CDR2 is YFSETQ. The CDR3 sequence is 15 residues long. After removal of 4 bases from V and 4 bases from J, the junction contained 8 bases not matched to a gene. This CDR3 is CASSMGPGQGETQYF. Written as DNA, the CDR3 is TGCGCCAGCAGCATGGGTCCGGGACAGGGAGAGACCCAGTACTTC.

There are a few counts of this clone. V gene TRBV4-1 combines with J gene TRBJ2-5; D is ambiguous. The CDR3 spans 15 residues. V shed 1 base and J shed 4 bases, with 13 bases lying between them. In germline, CDR1 is MGHRA, CDR2 YSYEKL. This CDR3 is CASSQVELFPETQYF. CDR3 nucleotide sequence: TGCGCCAGCAGCCAAGTTGAACTATTCCCAGAGACCCAGTACTTC.

This clone has more than one count but fewer than ten. The chain joins TRBV6-5 to TRBJ1-2; TRBD1 aligns across 8 bases. The CDR3 spans 15 residues. V was pared by 8 bases and J by 6 bases, with 14 bases of the junction left unmatched. From germline, CDR1 is MNHEY and CDR2 SVGAGI. CDR3: CASLDRGGGMDGYTF. The CDR3 bases are TGTGCCAGCCTAGACAGGGGAGGGGGTATGGATGGCTACACCTTC.

The CDR3 spells CASSETGGSYNEQFF. In DNA, the CDR3 is TGTGCCAGCAGCGAGACAGGGGGCTCCTACAATGAGCAGTTCTTC. The J gene is TRBJ2-1, the V gene TRBV6-4, with TRBD1 matching over 9 bases. This CDR3 has 15 amino acids. The germline V gene has CDR1 MRHNA and CDR2 SNTAGT. After removal of 6 bases from V and 0 bases from J, the junction contained 3 bases not matched to a gene.